The 7 T cell receptor beta chains reported below all come from one sample, sequenced in a study of OX40 agonist ivuxolimab in advanced cancers. TCRdb keeps only in-frame clones here, not all; method: immunoSEQ multiplex PCR. The sample has about 90,000 clones, approximately 89% seen once. The specimen was CD4+ or CD8+ T cells sorted from blood, collected in a trial of the OX40 agonist ivuxolimab. The receptors originated from an adult with an advanced solid tumor such as melanoma, head and neck, liver or kidney cancer.

This clone appeared a single time. V is TRBV4-3 and J is TRBJ1-1; D is uncertain. This CDR3 spans 13 amino acids. The germline V gene has CDR1 LGHNA and CDR2 YSLEER. Trimming pared 1 base from V and 11 bases from J, leaving 14 bases between. The CDR3 sequence: CASSQGGGLRAFF. In nucleotides, the CDR3 is TGCGCCAGCAGCCAAGGTGGCGGTTTAAGGGCTTTCTTT.

The V and J genes are TRBV2 and TRBJ2-5; D is perhaps TRBD1 (5 bases). The CDR3 contains 13 residues. The V and J ends lost 6 bases and 2 bases respectively, with 10 bases between them. Germline V gene sequence: CDR1 SNHLY, CDR2 FYNNEI. The CDR3 loop is CASRIQVQETQYF. The CDR3 DNA follows: TGTGCCAGCAGGATACAGGTTCAAGAGACCCAGTACTTC. The full variable domain, rest sourced from reference TRBV2 and TRBJ2-5, is EPEVTQTPSHQVTQMGQEVILRCVPISNHLYFYWYRQILGQKVEFLVSFYNNEISEKSEIFDDQFSVERPDGSNFTLKIRSTKLEDSAMYFCASRIQVQETQYFGPGTRLLVL.

V is TRBV29-1 and J is TRBJ2-7, with D possibly being TRBD1 (5 bases). From germline, CDR1 is SQVTM and CDR2 ANQGSEA. The CDR3 extends over 13 amino acids. The V gene lost 3 bases and the J gene lost 4 bases, with 13 bases spanning the gap. Here the CDR3 reads CSVDTGKGYEQYF. The CDR3 nucleotides are TGCAGCGTTGATACAGGAAAAGGGTACGAGCAGTACTTC.

CDR3 in amino acids: CASSHEGAGNTGELFF. CDR3 nucleotides: TGTGCCAGTAGCCACGAAGGGGCCGGGAACACCGGGGAGCTGTTTTTT. The rearrangement links TRBV19 to TRBJ2-2; TRBD1 is a possible D gene (5 bases). V was shortened by 6 bases and J by 1 base, with 15 bases between the two germline ends. The CDR3 contains 16 residues. Germline V gene sequence: CDR1 LNHDA, CDR2 SQIVND (reference sequence).

The CDR3 coding sequence is TGTGCCAGCAGTGACTCTTCCGCTTGGAGATCACCCCTCCACTTT. It specifies CASSDSSAWRSPLHF. The chain employs TRBV6-4 and TRBJ1-6; unclear D gene. The V gene lost 0 bases and the J gene lost 10 bases, with 13 bases spanning the gap. The germline CDR1 and CDR2 sequences are MRHNA and SNTAGT. There are 15 residues in the CDR3.

This clone was detected a few times. V usage is TRBV25-1 and J usage is TRBJ2-1; D is possibly TRBD2 (6 bases). Trimming took off 0 bases at V and 3 bases at J, with 6 bases between the two ends. Germline CDR1 MGHDK, CDR2 SYGVNS. CDR3 length: 14 amino acids. The CDR3 nucleotides are TGTGCCAGCAGTGAATATAGCGGCTACAATGAGCAGTTCTTC. This sequence encodes CASSEYSGYNEQFF.

This chain uses TRBV7-8 with TRBJ2-3; D remains unclear. V was pared by 0 bases and J by 6 bases, with 10 bases between. CDR1 is SGHVS, CDR2 FQNEAQ, per germline. The CDR3 is made up of 14 amino acids. This CDR3 reads CASSLAQSFDTQYF. CDR3 nucleotides: TGTGCCAGCAGCTTAGCGCAGAGTTTTGATACGCAGTATTTT. Full variable domain (rest looked up from reference TRBV7-8 and TRBJ2-3): GAGVSQSPRYKVAKRGQDVALRCDPISGHVSLFWYQQALGQGPEFLTYFQNEAQLDKSGLPSDRFFAERPEGSVSTLKIQRTQQEDSAVYLCASSLAQSFDTQYFGPGTRLTVL.